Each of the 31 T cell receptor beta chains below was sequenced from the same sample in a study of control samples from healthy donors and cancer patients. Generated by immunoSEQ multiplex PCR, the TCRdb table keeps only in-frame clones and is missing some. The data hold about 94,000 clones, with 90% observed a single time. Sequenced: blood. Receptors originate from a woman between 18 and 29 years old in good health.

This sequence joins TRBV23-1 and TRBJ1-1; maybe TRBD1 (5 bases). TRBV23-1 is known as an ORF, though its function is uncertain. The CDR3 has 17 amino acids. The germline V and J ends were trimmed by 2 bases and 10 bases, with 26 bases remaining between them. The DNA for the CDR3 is TGCGCCAGCAGTCAACTCACCCAGAGAAGGGGTGGAGCTGGAGCTTTCTTT. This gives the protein CASSQLTQRRGGAGAFF.

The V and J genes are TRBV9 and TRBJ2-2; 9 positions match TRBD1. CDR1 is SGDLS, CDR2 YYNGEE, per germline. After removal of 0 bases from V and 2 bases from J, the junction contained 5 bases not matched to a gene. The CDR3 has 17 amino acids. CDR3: CASSVELQGANTGELFF. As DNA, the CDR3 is TGTGCCAGCAGCGTAGAGTTACAGGGGGCTAACACCGGGGAGCTGTTTTTT.

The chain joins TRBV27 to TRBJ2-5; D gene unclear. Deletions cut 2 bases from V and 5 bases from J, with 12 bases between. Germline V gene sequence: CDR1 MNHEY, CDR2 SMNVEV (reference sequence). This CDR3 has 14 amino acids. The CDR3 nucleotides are TGTGCCAGCAGTTTAAGGGTTAACTCGGAGACCCAGTACTTC. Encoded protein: CASSLRVNSETQYF.

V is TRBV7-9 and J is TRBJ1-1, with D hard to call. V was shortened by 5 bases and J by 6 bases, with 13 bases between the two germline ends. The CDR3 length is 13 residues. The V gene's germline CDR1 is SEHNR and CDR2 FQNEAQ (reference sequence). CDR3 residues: CASSQGPVAEAFF. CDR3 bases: TGTGCCAGCAGCCAAGGGCCTGTCGCTGAAGCTTTCTTT.

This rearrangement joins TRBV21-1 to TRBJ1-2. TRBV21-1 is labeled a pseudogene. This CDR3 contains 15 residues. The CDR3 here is CASSKKLDSGGGYTF. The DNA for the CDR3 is TGTGCCAGCAGCAAAAAACTAGACAGCGGTGGGGGCTACACCTTC.

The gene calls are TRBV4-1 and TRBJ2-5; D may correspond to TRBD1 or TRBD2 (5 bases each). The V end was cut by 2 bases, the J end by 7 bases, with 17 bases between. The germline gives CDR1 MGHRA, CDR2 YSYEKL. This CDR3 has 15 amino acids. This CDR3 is CASSQFDGTSGTQYF. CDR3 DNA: TGCGCCAGCAGCCAATTTGATGGGACCTCGGGGACCCAGTACTTC.

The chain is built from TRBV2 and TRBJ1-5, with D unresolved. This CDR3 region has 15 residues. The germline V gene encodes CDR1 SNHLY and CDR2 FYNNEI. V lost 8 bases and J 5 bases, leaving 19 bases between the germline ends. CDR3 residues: CASHRPADPYQPQHF. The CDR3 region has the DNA TGTGCCAGCCACCGTCCCGCGGATCCCTATCAGCCCCAGCATTTT.

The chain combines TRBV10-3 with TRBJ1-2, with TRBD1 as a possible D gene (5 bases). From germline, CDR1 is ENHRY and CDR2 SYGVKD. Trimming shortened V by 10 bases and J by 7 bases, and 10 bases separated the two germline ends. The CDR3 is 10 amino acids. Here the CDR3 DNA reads TGTGCCACTAATGGGGGTGGCTACACCTTC. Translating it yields CATNGGGYTF.

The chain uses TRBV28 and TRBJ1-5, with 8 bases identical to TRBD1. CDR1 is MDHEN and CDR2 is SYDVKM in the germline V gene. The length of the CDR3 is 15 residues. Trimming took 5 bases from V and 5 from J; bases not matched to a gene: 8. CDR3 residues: CASSPTGQGYQPQHF. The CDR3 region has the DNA TGTGCCAGCAGTCCCACAGGACAGGGTTATCAGCCCCAGCATTTT.

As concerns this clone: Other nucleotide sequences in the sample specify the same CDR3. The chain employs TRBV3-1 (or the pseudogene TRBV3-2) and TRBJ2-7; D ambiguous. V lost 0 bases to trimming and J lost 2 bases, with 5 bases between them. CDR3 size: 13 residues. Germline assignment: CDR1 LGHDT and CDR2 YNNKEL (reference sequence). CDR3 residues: CASSQDGPYEQYF. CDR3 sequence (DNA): TGTGCCAGCAGCCAAGACGGCCCCTACGAGCAGTACTTC.

CDR3 residues: CASSLGPGGSSYNSPLHF. For the CDR3, the DNA is TGTGCCAGCAGCCTAGGGCCGGGCGGAAGCTCCTATAATTCACCCCTCCACTTT. The chain uses TRBV27 and TRBJ1-6; D call uncertain. CDR3 length: 18 amino acids. Germline CDR1 reads MNHEY; CDR2 reads SMNVEV (reference sequence). Trimming left V 6 bases short and J 0 bases short, with 18 bases between.

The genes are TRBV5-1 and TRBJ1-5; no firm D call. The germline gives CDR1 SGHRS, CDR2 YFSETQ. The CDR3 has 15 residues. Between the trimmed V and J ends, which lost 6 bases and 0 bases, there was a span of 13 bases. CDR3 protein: CASTPDGTSNQPQHF. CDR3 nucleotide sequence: TGCGCCAGCACCCCCGACGGAACTAGCAATCAGCCCCAGCATTTT.

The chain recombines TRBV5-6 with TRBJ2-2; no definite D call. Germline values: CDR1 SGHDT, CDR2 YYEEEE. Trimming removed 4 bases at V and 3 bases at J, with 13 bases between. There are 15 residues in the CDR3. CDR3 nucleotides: TGTGCCAGCAGCCTTGGTCTAGGGCACACCGGGGAGCTGTTTTTT. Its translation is CASSLGLGHTGELFF.

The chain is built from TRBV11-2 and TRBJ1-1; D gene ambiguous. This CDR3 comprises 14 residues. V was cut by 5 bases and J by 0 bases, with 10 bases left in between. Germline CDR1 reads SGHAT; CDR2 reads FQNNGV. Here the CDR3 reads CASSVAPMNTEAFF. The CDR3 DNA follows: TGTGCCAGCAGCGTCGCTCCGATGAACACTGAAGCTTTCTTT.

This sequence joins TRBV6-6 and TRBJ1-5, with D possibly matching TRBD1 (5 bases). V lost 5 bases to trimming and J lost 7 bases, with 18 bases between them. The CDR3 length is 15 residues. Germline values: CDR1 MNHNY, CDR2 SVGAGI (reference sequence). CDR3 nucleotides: TGTGCCAGCAGTACAGGCAGTTTGGGGGTGCAGCCCCAGCATTTT. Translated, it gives CASSTGSLGVQPQHF.

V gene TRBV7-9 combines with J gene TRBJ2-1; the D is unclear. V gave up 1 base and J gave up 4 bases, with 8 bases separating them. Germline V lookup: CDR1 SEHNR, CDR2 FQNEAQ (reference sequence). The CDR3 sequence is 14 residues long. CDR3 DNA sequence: TGTGCCAGCAGCTTAGAAATCATATACAATGAGCAGTTCTTC. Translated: CASSLEIIYNEQFF.

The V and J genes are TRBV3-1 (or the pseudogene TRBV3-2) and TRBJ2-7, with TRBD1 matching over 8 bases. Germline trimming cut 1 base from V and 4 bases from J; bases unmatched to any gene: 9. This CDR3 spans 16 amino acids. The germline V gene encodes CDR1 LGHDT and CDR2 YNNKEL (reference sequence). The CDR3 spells CASSQGYPGGAYEQYF. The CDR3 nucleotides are TGTGCCAGCAGCCAAGGGTATCCAGGGGGCGCGTACGAGCAGTACTTC.

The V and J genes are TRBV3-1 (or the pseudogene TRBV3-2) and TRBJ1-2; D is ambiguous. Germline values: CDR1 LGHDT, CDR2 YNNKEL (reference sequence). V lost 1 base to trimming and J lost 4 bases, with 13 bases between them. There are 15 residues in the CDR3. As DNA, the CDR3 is TGTGCCAGCAGCCAAGCCCCTTCGGATACCTATGGCTACACCTTC. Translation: CASSQAPSDTYGYTF.

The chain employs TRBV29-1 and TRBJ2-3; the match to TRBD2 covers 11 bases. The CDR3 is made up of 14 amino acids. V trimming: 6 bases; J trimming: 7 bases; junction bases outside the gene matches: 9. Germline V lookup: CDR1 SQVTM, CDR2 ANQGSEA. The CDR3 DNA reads TGCAGCGTCGAACGCACTAGCGGGGGAAATACGCAGTATTTT. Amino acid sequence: CSVERTSGGNTQYF.

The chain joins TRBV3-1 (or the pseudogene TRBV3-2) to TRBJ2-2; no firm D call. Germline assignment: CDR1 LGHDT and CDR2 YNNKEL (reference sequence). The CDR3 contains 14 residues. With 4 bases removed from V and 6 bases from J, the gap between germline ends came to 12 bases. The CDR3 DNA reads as TGTGCCAGCAGCCGGTCAGATGGCGCCGGGGAGCTGTTTTTT. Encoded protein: CASSRSDGAGELFF.

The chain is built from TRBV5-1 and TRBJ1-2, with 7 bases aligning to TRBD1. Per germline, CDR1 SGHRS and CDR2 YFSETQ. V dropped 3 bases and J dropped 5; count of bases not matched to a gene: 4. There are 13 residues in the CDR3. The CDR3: CASSSGQRYGYTF. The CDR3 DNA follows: TGCGCCAGCAGCTCGGGACAGCGATATGGCTACACCTTC. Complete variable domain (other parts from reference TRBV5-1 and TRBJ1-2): KAGVTQTPRYLIKTRGQQVTLSCSPISGHRSVSWYQQTPGQGLQFLFEYFSETQRNKGNFPGRFSGRQFSNSRSEMNVSTLELGDSALYLCASSSGQRYGYTFGSGTRLTVV.

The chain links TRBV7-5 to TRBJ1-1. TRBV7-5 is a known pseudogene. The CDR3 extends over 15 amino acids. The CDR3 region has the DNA TGTGTCAGAAGCTTATACTGCAGAACAAGGACTGAAGCTTTCTTT. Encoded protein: CVRSLYCRTRTEAFF.

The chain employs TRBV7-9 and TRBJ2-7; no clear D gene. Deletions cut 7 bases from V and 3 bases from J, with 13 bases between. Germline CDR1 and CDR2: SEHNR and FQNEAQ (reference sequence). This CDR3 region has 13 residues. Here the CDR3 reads CASISSGNYEQYF. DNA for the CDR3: TGTGCCAGCATCTCCAGTGGAAACTACGAGCAGTACTTC.

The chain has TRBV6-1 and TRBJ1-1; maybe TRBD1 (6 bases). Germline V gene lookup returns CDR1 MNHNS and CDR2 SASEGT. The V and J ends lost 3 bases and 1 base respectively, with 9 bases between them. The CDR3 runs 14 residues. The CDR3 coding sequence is TGTGCCAGCAGTGAGCCACAGGGGAACACTGAAGCTTTCTTT. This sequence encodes CASSEPQGNTEAFF.

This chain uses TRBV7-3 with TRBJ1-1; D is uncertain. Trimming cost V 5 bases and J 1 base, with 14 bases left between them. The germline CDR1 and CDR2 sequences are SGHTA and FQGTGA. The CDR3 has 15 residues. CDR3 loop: CASSLARAPNTEAFF. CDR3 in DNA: TGTGCCAGCAGCCTGGCCCGGGCCCCGAACACTGAAGCTTTCTTT.

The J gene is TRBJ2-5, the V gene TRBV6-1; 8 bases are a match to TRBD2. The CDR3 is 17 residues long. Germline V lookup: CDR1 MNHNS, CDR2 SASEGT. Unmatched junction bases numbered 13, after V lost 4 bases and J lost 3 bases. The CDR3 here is CASSAGGLARNKETQYF. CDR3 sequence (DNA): TGTGCCAGCAGTGCAGGAGGACTAGCCAGGAATAAAGAGACCCAGTACTTC.

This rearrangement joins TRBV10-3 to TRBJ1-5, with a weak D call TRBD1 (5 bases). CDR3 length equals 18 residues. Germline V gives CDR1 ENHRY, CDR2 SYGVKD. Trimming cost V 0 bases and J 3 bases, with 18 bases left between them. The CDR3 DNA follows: TGTGCCATCAGTGAGTCGTACTTCCCGACAGCAGACAATCAGCCCCAGCATTTT. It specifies CAISESYFPTADNQPQHF.

CDR3 coding DNA: TGTGCCAGTAGAAGTGCGGACATCTACCAAGAGACCCAGTACTTC. Translation gives CASRSADIYQETQYF. V is TRBV19 and J is TRBJ2-5, with D perhaps TRBD1 (5 bases). The CDR3 extends over 15 amino acids. V dropped 6 bases and J dropped 0 bases, with 14 bases sitting between them. Germline values: CDR1 LNHDA, CDR2 SQIVND (reference sequence). The full variable domain, completed using reference TRBV19 and TRBJ2-5, is DGGITQSPKYLFRKEGQNVTLSCEQNLNHDAMYWYRQDPGQGLRLIYYSQIVNDFQKGDIAEGYSVSREKKESFPLTVTSAQKNPTAFYLCASRSADIYQETQYFGPGTRLLVL.

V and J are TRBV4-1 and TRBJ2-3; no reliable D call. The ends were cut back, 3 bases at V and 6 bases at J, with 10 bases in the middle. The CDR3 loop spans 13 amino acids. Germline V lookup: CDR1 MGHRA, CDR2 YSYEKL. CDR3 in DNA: TGCGCCAGCAGCCATCTTGGTGGGGATACGCAGTATTTT. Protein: CASSHLGGDTQYF.

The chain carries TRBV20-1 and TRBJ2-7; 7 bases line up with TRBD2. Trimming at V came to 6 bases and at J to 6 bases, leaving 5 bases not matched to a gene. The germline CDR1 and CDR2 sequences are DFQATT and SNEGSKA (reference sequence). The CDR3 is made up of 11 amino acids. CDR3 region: CSAPGGGEQYF. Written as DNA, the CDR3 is TGCAGTGCCCCGGGGGGTGGCGAGCAGTACTTC.

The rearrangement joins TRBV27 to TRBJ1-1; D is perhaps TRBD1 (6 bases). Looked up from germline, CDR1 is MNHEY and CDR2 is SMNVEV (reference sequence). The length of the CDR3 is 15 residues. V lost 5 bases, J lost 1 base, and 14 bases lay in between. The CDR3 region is CASSLIRDTNTEAFF. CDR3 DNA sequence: TGTGCCAGCAGTCTTATTCGGGACACGAACACTGAAGCTTTCTTT.